The rows below give T cell receptor beta chains drawn from one sample of a study of brain T cells in children with intractable seizures. Libraries were prepared by immunoSEQ multiplex PCR; TCRdb keeps only in-frame clonotypes and omits some of them. The sample includes 340,000 or so clones, nearly 95% of them seen just once. Sequenced material: peripheral blood, taken 4 to 5 months after surgery. Source of these receptors: a boy under two years old with tuberous sclerosis and intractable seizures. Each CDR3 is given with its conserved first and last residue. Fields, in order: clone size, J gene, V gene, D gene, CDR3 protein, CDR3 DNA. A D gene is named only where the DNA matches it firmly. Where a row states a size, it is once, few, many or the class of an expanded clone; other rows omit it.

-,TRBJ2-4,TRBV4-1,TRBD2,CASSQDSGGAKNIQYF,TGCGCCAGCAGCCAAGATAGCGGGGGGGCCAAAAACATTCAGTACTTC
-,TRBJ1-2,TRBV3-1/TRBV3-2,-,CASSRTDGSGYGYTF,TGTGCCAGCAGCCGAACAGACGGATCTGGCTATGGCTACACCTTC
-,TRBJ1-5,TRBV2,TRBD1,CASNWDREGIGNQPQHF,TGTGCCAGCAATTGGGACAGGGAAGGAATTGGCAATCAGCCCCAGCATTTT
-,TRBJ2-6,TRBV18,-,CASSPRDGYNSGANVLTF,TGTGCCAGCTCACCACGGGACGGATACAACTCTGGGGCCAACGTCCTGACTTTC
-,TRBJ2-1,TRBV7-9,TRBD2,CASSLRHRLAEVDEQFF,TGTGCCAGCAGCTTAAGGCATCGGCTAGCGGAGGTGGATGAGCAGTTCTTC
-,TRBJ2-3,TRBV19,TRBD2,CASSAGLAGVGTDTQYF,TGTGCCAGTAGTGCCGGACTAGCGGGAGTCGGCACAGATACGCAGTATTTT
-,TRBJ1-5,TRBV6-1,-,CASSERGNQPQHF,TGTGCCAGCAGTGAGAGGGGCAATCAGCCCCAGCATTTT
-,TRBJ2-7,TRBV30,-,CAWSVGAAYEQYF,TGTGCCTGGAGTGTAGGGGCGGCCTACGAGCAGTACTTC
once,TRBJ2-1,TRBV27,-,CASRLIGPISSYNEQFF,TGTGCCAGCAGGCTGATAGGACCCATCAGCTCCTACAATGAGCAGTTCTTC
-,TRBJ1-3,TRBV30,TRBD1,CAQGGISGNTIYF,TGTGCCCAGGGGGGGATCTCTGGAAACACCATATATTTT
-,TRBJ2-3,TRBV7-9,-,CASSLRQGVPGGEQYTQYF,TGTGCCAGCAGCTTACGGCAAGGGGTCCCAGGAGGAGAGCAGTATACGCAGTATTTT
-,TRBJ1-1,TRBV13,TRBD1,CASSLQGARDTEAFF,TGTGCCAGCAGCTTACAGGGGGCTAGGGACACTGAAGCTTTCTTT
-,TRBJ1-2,TRBV4-1,-,CASSQNSDRLNYGYTF,TGCGCCAGCAGCCAAAACTCGGACAGACTTAACTATGGCTACACCTTC
-,TRBJ1-1,TRBV2,TRBD1,CARRSRGGFWTEAFF,TGTGCCAGGAGATCGAGAGGGGGCTTTTGGACTGAAGCTTTCTTT
-,TRBJ1-1,TRBV19,-,CASKPLTGGVENTEAFF,TGTGCCAGTAAGCCCCTGACGGGGGGAGTGGAGAACACTGAAGCTTTCTTT
-,TRBJ2-1,TRBV6-1,TRBD2,CASSEQGSGRFKNEQFF,TGTGCCAGCAGTGAACAAGGTAGCGGGAGGTTTAAGAATGAGCAGTTCTTC
-,TRBJ2-5,TRBV4-1,TRBD1,CASSREDRGQETQYF,TGCGCCAGCAGCCGAGAGGACAGGGGCCAAGAGACCCAGTACTTC
-,TRBJ2-7,TRBV6-2/TRBV6-3,-,CASSLSGFTYYEQYF,TGTGCCAGCAGTTTATCGGGGTTCACGTACTACGAGCAGTACTTC
-,TRBJ1-2,TRBV19,TRBD1,CASSWSGGSTGVWYGYTF,TGTGCCAGTAGTTGGAGTGGGGGCAGTACAGGGGTTTGGTACGGCTACACCTTC
-,TRBJ2-1,TRBV7-8,TRBD2,CASSPPRGSSYNEQFF,TGTGCCAGCAGCCCCCCGCGGGGGAGCTCCTACAATGAGCAGTTCTTC
-,TRBJ2-7,TRBV5-4,-,CASSLGTTYEQYF,TGTGCCAGCAGCTTGGGGACAACCTACGAGCAGTACTTC
few,TRBJ1-1,TRBV5-1,-,CASSGQGYTEAFF,TGCGCCAGCAGCGGGCAGGGCTACACTGAAGCTTTCTTT
-,TRBJ1-3,TRBV4-1,-,CASSLAEGVTGNTIYF,TGCGCCAGCAGCCTCGCCGAGGGGGTAACTGGAAACACCATATATTTT
-,TRBJ1-1,TRBV6-6,-,CASSYEGRANTEAFF,TGTGCCAGCAGTTACGAGGGACGAGCGAACACTGAAGCTTTCTTT
-,TRBJ1-1,TRBV13,-,CASSAGNTEAFF,TGTGCCAGCAGCGCTGGAAACACTGAAGCTTTCTTT
-,TRBJ1-4,TRBV7-8,TRBD1,CASSLNVGTGNEKLFF,TGTGCCAGCAGCTTAAATGTCGGGACAGGGAATGAAAAACTGTTTTTT
once,TRBJ1-2,TRBV30,-,CAWRGDGGYTF,TGTGCCTGGAGAGGGGATGGTGGCTACACCTTC
-,TRBJ2-7,TRBV9,TRBD2,CASSVDLAGSYEQYF,TGTGCCAGCAGCGTAGATCTAGCGGGGTCCTACGAGCAGTACTTC
-,TRBJ1-4,TRBV29-1,-,CSVQGVNEKLFF,TGCAGCGTTCAAGGGGTTAATGAAAAACTGTTTTTT
-,TRBJ2-5,TRBV30,TRBD2,CAGQHSETSGEEETQYF,TGTGCCGGACAACATAGCGAGACTAGCGGGGAGGAGGAGACCCAGTACTTC
-,TRBJ1-2,TRBV6-4,TRBD1,CASSDSYGTGGFNYGYTF,TGTGCCAGCAGTGACTCGTATGGGACAGGGGGTTTTAACTATGGCTACACCTTC
-,TRBJ1-2,TRBV7-2,-,CASSLAGATGYTF,TGTGCCAGCAGCTTAGCGGGGGCCACAGGGTACACCTTC
once,TRBJ2-5,TRBV2,-,CASSASAGAGETQYF,TGTGCCAGCAGTGCTTCGGCGGGGGCGGGAGAGACCCAGTACTTC
-,TRBJ2-7,TRBV14,TRBD2,CASSQDVAGHPYEQYF,TGTGCCAGCAGCCAAGATGTAGCGGGACATCCCTACGAGCAGTACTTC
-,TRBJ2-1,TRBV23-1,-,CASSQPRQNSYNEQFF,TGCGCCAGCAGTCAACCCCGACAGAACTCCTACAATGAGCAGTTCTTC
-,TRBJ2-7,TRBV5-6,-,CASSLGSRVSF,TGTGCCAGCAGCTTGGGGTCTCGGGTGTCCTTC
-,TRBJ2-3,TRBV5-8,-,CASSPARGGSTDTQYF,TGTGCCAGCAGCCCCGCACGGGGCGGAAGCACAGATACGCAGTATTTT
-,TRBJ2-1,TRBV9,TRBD2,CASRGLADNNEQFF,TGTGCCAGCAGGGGACTAGCGGATAACAATGAGCAGTTCTTC
once,TRBJ2-7,TRBV27,TRBD2,CASSSGTSGHYEQYF,TGTGCCAGCAGTTCCGGGACTAGCGGACACTACGAGCAGTACTTC
once,TRBJ2-2,TRBV7-2,-,CASTQRLTGELFF,TGTGCCAGCACCCAACGCCTCACCGGGGAGCTGTTTTTT
once,TRBJ1-2,TRBV29-1,TRBD1,CSAWGGQQNLNYGYTF,TGCAGCGCCTGGGGGGGACAGCAAAACCTAAACTATGGCTACACCTTC
-,TRBJ2-7,TRBV3-1/TRBV3-2,TRBD2,CASSQDKSVGRNEQYF,TGTGCCAGCAGCCAAGATAAAAGCGTCGGGAGGAACGAGCAGTACTTC
few,TRBJ1-2,TRBV7-9,-,CASSPRGESYGYTF,TGTGCCAGCAGCCCCCGCGGGGAGAGCTATGGCTACACCTTC
-,TRBJ2-1,TRBV5-1,TRBD2,CASSLGRERGEQFF,TGCGCCAGCAGCTTGGGCCGGGAGCGGGGTGAGCAGTTCTTC
once,TRBJ1-5,TRBV19,-,CASSPLQITSNQPQHF,TGTGCCAGTAGTCCCTTACAGATAACTAGCAATCAGCCCCAGCATTTT
-,TRBJ1-2,TRBV5-6,-,CASRLDSGYTF,TGTGCCAGCAGATTGGACAGCGGCTACACCTTC
-,TRBJ1-5,TRBV6-6,-,CASLGAVLQPQHF,TGTGCCAGCCTCGGGGCAGTTTTACAGCCCCAGCATTTT
once,TRBJ2-1,TRBV7-3,-,CASRIAFDQRGGEQFF,TGTGCCAGCAGGATTGCCTTTGATCAGAGGGGAGGCGAGCAGTTCTTC
-,TRBJ2-3,TRBV6-5,TRBD1,CASSYTTGSGTDTQYF,TGTGCCAGCAGTTACACGACAGGGTCGGGCACAGATACGCAGTATTTT
-,TRBJ1-1,TRBV19,-,CASSLGWRTEAFF,TGTGCCAGTAGTCTAGGGTGGCGCACTGAAGCTTTCTTT
once,TRBJ2-7,TRBV6-5,TRBD1,CASSLQGYEQYF,TGTGCCAGCAGTTTACAGGGGTACGAGCAGTACTTC
-,TRBJ1-1,TRBV19,-,CASSLLNTEAFF,TGTGCCAGTAGCCTATTAAACACTGAAGCTTTCTTT
-,TRBJ2-1,TRBV15,TRBD2,CATNPNPGLVNEQFF,TGTGCCACCAACCCGAACCCGGGACTAGTGAATGAGCAGTTCTTC
-,TRBJ1-1,TRBV7-6,-,CASSARNTEAFF,TGTGCCAGCAGCGCGAGGAACACTGAAGCTTTCTTT